A single sample is the source of the 25 T cell receptor beta chains below, sequenced in a study of regulatory T cells in long-lasting Graves disease (dated by TCRdb to the early 2020s). The time point label, as the study defines it: newly diagnosed GD, antithyroid drugs for less than 3 months. For both TCR sequencing and RNA sequencing, RNA was extracted from PBMCs in TRIzol. Library construction relied on multiplex PCR. Data came from an Illumina HiSeq 4000. TCR beta libraries were built with iRepertoire HTBI primers and Arm-PCR amplification of CDR3 regions. TCRdb trimmed the raw reads at Q25, called clones with MiXCR and kept productive beta chains. CDR3 protein duplicates are merged, each entry listing the most common genes and DNA. The sample table holds a few hundred thousand distinct CDR3 sequences, of which 20% to 25% were seen once. Roughly 13% of the sample is in the top ten clones. The starting material was peripheral blood mononuclear cells (PBMCs), obtained at new diagnosis, from a patient treated with antithyroid drugs. These receptors originate from a female donor with Graves disease.

This clonotype was observed a handful of times. The chain combines TRBV15 with TRBJ2-7; 16 bases fit TRBD2. V lost 5 bases to trimming and J lost 2 bases; unmatched junction nucleotides: 6. The CDR3 totals 17 residues. In germline, CDR1 is LNHNV, CDR2 YYDKDF (reference sequence). CDR3 in DNA: TGTGCCACCAGCGACGGGACTAGCGGGGGGGTGGCCTACGAGCAGTACTTC. Protein sequence: CATSDGTSGGVAYEQYF.

This clonotype has ten or more counts. The chain is built from TRBV10-3 and TRBJ2-7; D might be TRBD1 (5 bases). The CDR3 is made up of 14 amino acids. Trimming removed 3 bases at V and 6 bases at J, with 15 bases between. Germline V gene data show CDR1 as ENHRY and CDR2 as SYGVKD. CDR3 sequence (DNA): TGTGCCATCAGTGATGTGATAGGGGATCGCGAGCAGTACTTC. It codes for CAISDVIGDREQYF.

The chain uses TRBV10-3 and TRBJ1-6; 12 positions agree with TRBD1. The CDR3 contains 16 residues. With V trimmed by 2 bases and J by 6 bases, 2 bases remained unmatched. Germline CDR1 reads ENHRY; CDR2 reads SYGVKD. The CDR3 loop is CAISEGTGGSNSPLHF. The CDR3 nucleotides read TGTGCCATCAGTGAGGGGACAGGGGGCTCTAATTCACCCCTCCACTTT.

This clonotype turned up a few times. V usage is TRBV10-3 and J usage is TRBJ2-5; no clear D. With 2 bases removed from V and 2 bases from J, the gap between germline ends came to 9 bases. The CDR3 runs 14 residues. Germline V gene data show CDR1 as ENHRY and CDR2 as SYGVKD. The CDR3 DNA reads as TGTGCCATCAGTGAGCAGGTCAGACAAGAGACCCAGTACTTC. As protein: CAISEQVRQETQYF.

This clonotype was seen more than once but under ten times. The chain joins TRBV29-1 to TRBJ2-1; 12 bases match TRBD2. The germline V gene encodes CDR1 SQVTM and CDR2 ANQGSEA. The CDR3 is 14 amino acids. Trimming cost V 6 bases and J 9 bases; bases outside gene matches: 9. CDR3 coding DNA: TGCAGCGTGGATCTAGCGGGAGGGATTCGTGAGCAGTTCTTC. Encoded protein: CSVDLAGGIREQFF.

Only one count was recorded for this clonotype. V is TRBV19 and J is TRBJ2-7, with D maybe TRBD2 (5 bases). The ends were cut back, 3 bases at V and 3 bases at J, with 24 bases in the middle. CDR3 length equals 18 residues. CDR1 and CDR2 from the germline V gene are LNHDA and SQIVND (reference sequence). The CDR3 DNA is TGTGCCAGTAGTATGGGCAGCCGCGGACGGGATTGGGACTACGAGCAGTACTTC. Its translation is CASSMGSRGRDWDYEQYF.

The table lists this clonotype with many counts. V usage is TRBV12-3 or TRBV12-4 and J usage is TRBJ2-1; no clear D gene. The CDR3 sequence is 13 residues long. V was pared by 3 bases and J by 6 bases, with 9 bases between. CDR3 DNA: TGTGCCAGCAGTTTCGGGCAGAGCAATGAGCAGTTCTTC. Translated, it gives CASSFGQSNEQFF.

This clonotype has more than one count but fewer than ten. V is TRBV20-1 and J is TRBJ1-5, with a possible D match to TRBD1 (5 bases). Germline CDR1 is DFQATT and CDR2 is SNEGSKA (reference sequence). V was trimmed by 4 bases and J by 5 bases, leaving 9 bases between them. CDR3 length equals 12 residues. The CDR3 DNA is TGCAGTGCTACTGGGGGTGATCAGCCCCAGCATTTT. As protein: CSATGGDQPQHF.

This clonotype was seen many times. This chain joins TRBV29-1 and TRBJ2-2, with 9 bases aligning to TRBD1. V shed 1 base, J shed 7 bases, and the junction held 4 bases outside the gene matches. Germline V CDR1 and CDR2: SQVTM, ANQGSEA. The CDR3 length is 14 residues. The CDR3 loop is CSVEVGQGVGELFF. The DNA of the CDR3 is TGCAGCGTTGAAGTGGGACAGGGCGTCGGGGAGCTGTTTTTT.

This clonotype appeared many times. The chain is built from TRBV7-2 and TRBJ1-1, with no clear D. The germline CDR1 and CDR2 sequences are SGHTA and FQGNSA. The CDR3 has 14 amino acids. V was cut by 0 bases and J by 1 base, with 6 bases left in between. CDR3 sequence reads: CASSLALGNTEAFF. In DNA form, the CDR3 reads TGTGCCAGCAGCTTAGCGTTGGGGAACACTGAAGCTTTCTTT.

This CDR3 is CASSKHAGDNEQYF. CDR3 DNA sequence: TGTGCCAGCAGTAAACACGCAGGGGACAACGAGCAGTACTTC. The chain carries TRBV12-3 or TRBV12-4 and TRBJ2-7, with a possible D match to TRBD1 (6 bases). The length of the CDR3 is 14 residues. V shed 5 bases and J shed 5 bases, with 16 bases lying between them.

This clonotype was detected ten times or more. The V call is TRBV11-2, the J call TRBJ2-3; 14 bases line up with TRBD2. This CDR3 is 16 amino acids long. V lost 6 bases to trimming and J lost 6 bases; unmatched junction nucleotides: 8. CDR1 and CDR2 from the germline V gene are SGHAT and FQNNGV. The CDR3 bases are TGTGCCAGCAGAAGAGGACTAGCGGGAGGTGGGGATACGCAGTATTTT. The encoded protein is CASRRGLAGGGDTQYF.

The sample holds many counts of this clonotype. J is TRBJ1-2 and V is TRBV7-9, with 7 positions matching TRBD1. The CDR3 sequence is 14 residues long. Per germline, CDR1 SEHNR and CDR2 FQNEAQ (reference sequence). V dropped 5 bases and J dropped 2; count of bases not matched to a gene: 5. The CDR3 here is CASSLGQNNYGYTF. DNA of the CDR3: TGTGCCAGCAGCCTGGGACAGAACAACTATGGCTACACCTTC.

As to this clonotype: A far more abundant clone sits one base away, making this likely a read error. The chain joins TRBV11-2 to TRBJ1-2; D gene ambiguous. Germline V gene sequence: CDR1 SGHAT, CDR2 FQNNGV. The CDR3 extends over 14 amino acids. The DNA for the CDR3 is TGTGCCAGCAGCTCGACCATGGGCTACTATAGCTACACCTTC. It translates to CASSSTMGYYSYTF.

The table lists this clonotype with a few counts. A much bigger clone sits one base away, suggesting this may be a read error. The V gene is TRBV5-8, the J gene TRBJ2-3; weak D call: TRBD1 (6 bases). This CDR3 has 15 residues. Trimming stripped 0 bases from V and 1 base from J, with 9 bases between. Germline V gene lookup returns CDR1 SGHTS and CDR2 YDEGEE. CDR3 sequence (DNA): TGTGCCAGCAGCTTGGTGGGACAAGGCACAGATACGCAGTATTTT. Protein sequence: CASSLVGQGTDTQYF. Complete variable domain (other parts from reference TRBV5-8 and TRBJ2-3): EAGVTQSPTHLIKTRGQQATLRCSPISGHTSVYWYQQALGLGLQFLLWYDEGEERNRGNFPPRFSGRQFPNYSSELNVNALELEDSALYLCASSLVGQGTDTQYFGPGTRLTVL.

This clonotype has a count of ten or more. This chain joins TRBV9 and TRBJ2-7; D gene unclear. The V gene's germline CDR1 is SGDLS and CDR2 YYNGEE. The ends were cut back, 0 bases at V and 1 base at J, with 11 bases in the middle. This CDR3 has 15 amino acids. Written as DNA, the CDR3 is TGTGCCAGCAGCGTAGGACCTGACGTATCCTACGAGCAGTACTTC. Translation gives CASSVGPDVSYEQYF.

This clonotype came up many times. The gene calls are TRBV28 and TRBJ1-2; maybe TRBD1 (5 bases). CDR3 length equals 13 residues. Germline lookup yields CDR1 MDHEN and CDR2 SYDVKM. V lost 5 bases and J lost 10, with 17 bases in between. The CDR3 bases are TGTGCCAGCAGTCCCTCGGGACGCCACTCCTACACCTTC. Amino acids: CASSPSGRHSYTF.

This clonotype was detected many times. This chain uses TRBV6-1 with TRBJ1-1, with TRBD1 as a possible D gene (6 bases). CDR3 size: 15 residues. Germline V gene lookup returns CDR1 MNHNS and CDR2 SASEGT. Trimming removed 8 bases from V and 4 bases from J, with 20 bases in between. CDR3 nucleotides: TGTGCCAGCGCTTCAACAGGGAAGGGAAGCACTGAAGCTTTCTTT. Translated: CASASTGKGSTEAFF.

There are many counts of this clonotype. The V gene is TRBV12-5, the J gene TRBJ2-7, with a weak D call TRBD1 (6 bases). The germline V and J ends were trimmed by 4 bases and 5 bases, with 18 bases remaining between them. The CDR3 is 15 amino acids. Germline V gene sequence: CDR1 LGHNT, CDR2 FRNRAP. In nucleotides, the CDR3 is TGTGCTAGTGGTTCCCGGCAGGGGTCTATCAACGAGCAGTACTTC. This gives the protein CASGSRQGSINEQYF.

This clonotype was found many times. The rearrangement uses TRBV12-3 or TRBV12-4 and TRBJ2-1, with D possibly being TRBD2 (5 bases). The CDR3 has 15 amino acids. Between the trimmed V and J ends, which lost 5 bases and 3 bases, there was a span of 14 bases. The CDR3 here is CASSPSSGGYNEQFF. In DNA, the CDR3 is TGTGCCAGCAGTCCATCAAGCGGAGGCTACAATGAGCAGTTCTTC.

Ten or more counts support this clonotype. The chain carries TRBV3-1 and TRBJ1-4; D unresolved. Trimming pared 0 bases from V and 7 bases from J, leaving 3 bases between. The CDR3 runs 12 residues. Germline V gene lookup returns CDR1 LGHDT and CDR2 YNNKEL (reference sequence). CDR3 residues: CASSQDFEKLFF. CDR3 coding DNA: TGTGCCAGCAGCCAAGACTTTGAAAAACTGTTTTTT.

This clonotype was counted between two and nine times. This rearrangement joins TRBV7-6 to TRBJ2-1; 11 nucleotides align to TRBD2. The CDR3 contains 16 residues. V gave up 1 base and J gave up 11 bases; unmatched junction bases: 10. The germline CDR1 and CDR2 sequences are SGHVS and FNYEAQ. CDR3 nucleotides: TGTGCCAGCAGCTTAGGGGCTAGCGGGGGGTTGGGTAAGCAGTTCTTC. Protein: CASSLGASGGLGKQFF. Based on the CDR3 plus reference TRBV7-6 and TRBJ2-1, the full variable domain is GAGVSQSPRYKVTKRGQDVALRCDPISGHVSLYWYRQALGQGPEFLTYFNYEAQQDKSGLPNDRFSAERPEGSISTLTIQRTEQRDSAMYRCASSLGASGGLGKQFFGPGTRLTVL.

In its sample, this clonotype was seen a few times. This chain joins TRBV6-5 and TRBJ1-5; D is possibly TRBD1 (6 bases). V lost 0 bases and J 4 bases, leaving 19 bases between the germline ends. This CDR3 spans 18 amino acids. Germline lookup yields CDR1 MNHEY and CDR2 SVGAGI. The CDR3 nucleotides read TGTGCCAGCAGTTACTCGATGAGCAGGGGAGGGGTGAATCAGCCCCAGCATTTT. Translating it yields CASSYSMSRGGVNQPQHF.

V usage is TRBV27 and J usage is TRBJ1-1, with D possibly being TRBD1 (6 bases). Trimming cost V 3 bases and J 10 bases, with 18 bases left between them. The CDR3 has 14 amino acids. CDR1 and CDR2 (germline): MNHEY, SMNVEV (reference sequence). Here the CDR3 DNA reads TGTGCCAGCAGTTTCCGGACAGTCGCCAAAAGAGCTTTCTTT. This encodes CASSFRTVAKRAFF.

In this sample, this clonotype turned up many times. This rearrangement joins TRBV3-1 to TRBJ1-2; D may be TRBD1 (5 bases). The germline V and J ends were trimmed by 0 bases and 1 base, with 12 bases remaining between them. The CDR3 extends over 16 amino acids. Germline lookup yields CDR1 LGHDT and CDR2 YNNKEL (reference sequence). This CDR3 reads CASSQDRGIGNYGYTF. Written as DNA, the CDR3 is TGTGCCAGCAGCCAAGACCGGGGGATTGGTAACTATGGCTACACCTTC. The entire variable domain, with the rest obtained from reference TRBV3-1 and TRBJ1-2, is as follows: DTAVSQTPKYLVTQMGNDKSIKCEQNLGHDTMYWYKQDSKKFLKIMFSYNNKELIINETVPNRFSPKSPDKAHLNLHINSLELGDSAVYFCASSQDRGIGNYGYTFGSGTRLTVV.